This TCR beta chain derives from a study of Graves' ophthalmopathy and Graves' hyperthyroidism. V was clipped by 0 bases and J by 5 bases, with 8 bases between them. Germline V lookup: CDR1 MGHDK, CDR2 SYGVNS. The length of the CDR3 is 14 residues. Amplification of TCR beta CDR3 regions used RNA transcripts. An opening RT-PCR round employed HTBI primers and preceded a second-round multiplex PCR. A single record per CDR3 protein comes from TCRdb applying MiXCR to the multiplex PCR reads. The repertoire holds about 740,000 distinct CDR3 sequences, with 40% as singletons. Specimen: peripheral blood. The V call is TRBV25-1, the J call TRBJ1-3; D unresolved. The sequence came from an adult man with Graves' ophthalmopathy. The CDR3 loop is CASSEYGRRNTIYF. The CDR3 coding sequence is TGTGCCAGCAGTGAATACGGGCGGCGAAACACCATATATTTT.